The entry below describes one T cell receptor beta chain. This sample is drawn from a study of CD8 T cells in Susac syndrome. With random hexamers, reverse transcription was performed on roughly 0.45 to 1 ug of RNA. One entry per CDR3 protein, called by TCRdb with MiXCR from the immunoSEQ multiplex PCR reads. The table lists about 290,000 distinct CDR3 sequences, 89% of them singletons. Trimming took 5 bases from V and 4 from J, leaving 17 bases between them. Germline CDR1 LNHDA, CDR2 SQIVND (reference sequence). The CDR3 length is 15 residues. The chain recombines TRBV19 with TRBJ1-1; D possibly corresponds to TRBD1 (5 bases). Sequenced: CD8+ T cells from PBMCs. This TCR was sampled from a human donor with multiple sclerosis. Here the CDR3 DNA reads TGTGCCAGTAGTCCTACAAGTTCGGGGGGCACTGAAGCTTTCTTT. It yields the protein CASSPTSSGGTEAFF.